The 23 T cell receptor beta chains below all came from one sample that was sequenced in a study of technical replicates of blood from several donors. Repertoires were generated with immunoSEQ multiplex PCR, while TCRdb's copy carries only in-frame clones and drops some. The sample lists some 82,000 clones, about 94% seen once, with 0.39% in the top ten. The sequenced sample consisted of T cells isolated from PBMCs. The receptors were gathered from a human donor in good health.

V gene TRBV7-3 combines with J gene TRBJ2-6; 8 bases line up with TRBD1. Germline V gives CDR1 SGHTA, CDR2 FQGTGA. This CDR3 region has 18 residues. Trimming at V came to 5 bases and at J to 0 bases, leaving 9 bases not matched to a gene. Written as DNA, the CDR3 is TGTGCCAGCAGCCCCTGGGGACAGGCCAGCTCTGGGGCCAACGTCCTGACTTTC. Translated, it gives CASSPWGQASSGANVLTF.

The rearrangement uses TRBV28 and TRBJ2-7; TRBD2 aligns across 7 bases. The J segment lost 3 bases and the V segment lost 3 bases, leaving 8 bases of the junction unmatched. CDR3 length: 15 residues. Germline values: CDR1 MDHEN, CDR2 SYDVKM. CDR3 coding DNA: TGTGCCAGCAGTTTGCCAGCAGCGGGAAACTACGAGCAGTACTTC. Amino acid sequence: CASSLPAAGNYEQYF.

The CDR3 bases are TGTGCCAGCAGTCTCGGGTCCTACGAGCAGTACTTC. Residues: CASSLGSYEQYF. V and J are TRBV2 and TRBJ2-7; D ambiguous. The CDR3 runs 12 residues. Germline CDR1 SNHLY, CDR2 FYNNEI. The V end was cut by 5 bases, the J end by 1 base, with 6 bases between.

The chain couples TRBV7-9 to TRBJ2-7, with 7 bases aligning to TRBD2. V trimming: 5 bases; J trimming: 5 bases; junction bases outside the gene matches: 15. This CDR3 region has 16 residues. Germline-derived CDR1 and CDR2 are SEHNR and FQNEAQ (reference sequence). The DNA of the CDR3 is TGTGCCAGCAGCCCACCGCAGGGAGGGCGGCGGGACGAGCAGTACTTC. This translates into CASSPPQGGRRDEQYF.

The chain uses TRBV19 and TRBJ2-2; weak D call: TRBD2 (6 bases). The CDR3 totals 15 residues. V was cut by 5 bases and J by 0 bases, with 10 bases left in between. CDR1 is LNHDA, CDR2 SQIVND, per germline (reference sequence). The CDR3 coding sequence is TGTGCCAGTAGTGGCCTAGCGACGAACACCGGGGAGCTGTTTTTT. Its translation is CASSGLATNTGELFF.

CDR3 sequence (DNA): TGCGCCAGCAGTGGTACCGGGACAGGGGGTCCGAACACTGAAGCTTTCTTT. This sequence encodes CASSGTGTGGPNTEAFF. This sequence joins TRBV10-1 and TRBJ1-1, with 11 bases fitting TRBD1. Per the germline V gene, CDR1 is WNHNN and CDR2 is SYGVQD (reference sequence). The junction had 8 bases not matched to a gene; V was cut back by 4 bases and J by 1 base. CDR3 size: 17 residues.

The J gene is TRBJ1-1, the V gene TRBV6-1; 11 nucleotides agree with TRBD1. The V gene end was trimmed by 6 bases and the J gene end by 6 bases; junction bases not matched to a gene: 3. The CDR3 has 13 amino acids. Germline V gene sequence: CDR1 MNHNS, CDR2 SASEGT. CDR3 coding DNA: TGTGCCAGCAGGGACAGGGGGCATGCTGAAGCTTTCTTT. Encoded protein: CASRDRGHAEAFF.

This sequence joins TRBV7-2 and TRBJ1-5; D gene unclear. This CDR3 contains 14 residues. Germline loops: CDR1 SGHTA, CDR2 FQGNSA. Trimming took 3 bases from V and 6 from J, leaving 12 bases between them. DNA of the CDR3: TGTGCCAGCAGCTTCCCTGGCCCACGTCAGCCCCAGCATTTT. It yields the protein CASSFPGPRQPQHF. The whole variable domain, filled in from reference TRBV7-2 and TRBJ1-5, reads GAGVSQSPSNKVTEKGKDVELRCDPISGHTALYWYRQSLGQGLEFLIYFQGNSAPDKSGLPSDRFSAERTGGSVSTLTIQRTQQEDSAVYLCASSFPGPRQPQHFGDGTRLSIL.

V is TRBV20-1 and J is TRBJ2-7, with TRBD1 matching over 9 bases. The CDR3 has 11 residues. CDR1 and CDR2 from the germline V gene are DFQATT and SNEGSKA (reference sequence). DNA of the CDR3: TGCAGCGTCGACAGGGGGGCGCAGCAGTACTTC. This encodes CSVDRGAQQYF.

The J gene is TRBJ2-7, the V gene TRBV7-2, with 7 bases aligning to TRBD2. CDR1 and CDR2 (germline): SGHTA, FQGNSA. This CDR3 has 15 amino acids. The V segment lost 1 base and the J segment 0 bases; nucleotides outside the gene matches: 3. The CDR3 loop reads CASSLGPSGSYEQYF. As DNA, the CDR3 is TGTGCCAGCAGCTTAGGCCCTAGCGGCTCCTACGAGCAGTACTTC.

This chain uses TRBV7-2 with TRBJ1-1; weak D call: TRBD1 (5 bases). V was pared by 8 bases and J by 3 bases, with 19 bases between. CDR1 and CDR2 (germline): SGHTA, FQGNSA. This CDR3 has 15 amino acids. The chain's CDR3 is CASPLPGRAHTEAFF. The CDR3 region has the DNA TGTGCCAGCCCTCTTCCCGGCAGGGCCCACACTGAAGCTTTCTTT.

The chain has TRBV7-9 and TRBJ2-5, with 7 positions matching TRBD1. V shed 4 bases and J 2 bases; nucleotides not matched to a gene: 10. The germline V gene encodes CDR1 SEHNR and CDR2 FQNEAQ (reference sequence). The CDR3 spans 16 residues. The CDR3 protein is CASSSTQGQVQETQYF. DNA of the CDR3: TGTGCCAGCAGCTCTACCCAAGGACAGGTTCAAGAGACCCAGTACTTC.

The rearrangement links TRBV7-9 to TRBJ1-2; D is perhaps TRBD1 (5 bases). Germline CDR1 is SEHNR and CDR2 is FQNEAQ (reference sequence). V gave up 5 bases and J gave up 5 bases, with 12 bases separating them. The CDR3 runs 13 residues. The CDR3 loop reads CASSPTGAYGYTF. The CDR3 bases are TGTGCCAGCAGCCCAACAGGTGCATATGGCTACACCTTC.

The V and J genes are TRBV30 and TRBJ2-3; D is possibly TRBD2 (6 bases). V was pared by 7 bases and J by 1 base, with 15 bases between. Germline V gene lookup returns CDR1 GTSNPN and CDR2 SVGIG (reference sequence). The CDR3 extends over 14 amino acids. The DNA of the CDR3 is TGTGCCTTTAATATCGGAGGGCGCACAGATACGCAGTATTTT. The encoded protein is CAFNIGGRTDTQYF.

The rearrangement links TRBV4-3 to TRBJ2-3; 14 bases are shared with TRBD2. The V gene end was trimmed by 4 bases and the J gene end by 4 bases; junction bases not matched to a gene: 7. This CDR3 has 17 amino acids. Germline V gene lookup returns CDR1 LGHNA and CDR2 YSLEER. This chain's CDR3 is CASSLGLAGGTADTQYF. The CDR3 DNA follows: TGCGCCAGCAGCCTCGGACTAGCGGGAGGAACTGCAGATACGCAGTATTTT.

The rearrangement links TRBV14 to TRBJ2-7; perhaps TRBD1 as D (6 bases). The CDR3 spans 13 residues. The germline gives CDR1 SGHDN, CDR2 FVKESK. The V gene lost 0 bases and the J gene lost 4 bases, with 7 bases spanning the gap. The CDR3 loop is CASSQDTGYEQYF. The CDR3 DNA follows: TGTGCCAGCAGCCAAGATACAGGGTACGAGCAGTACTTC.

This clone was picked up many times. V is TRBV5-4 and J is TRBJ1-2; no clear D gene. Germline assignment: CDR1 SGHNT and CDR2 YYREEE (reference sequence). The CDR3 totals 12 residues. V was cut by 1 base and J by 5 bases, with 6 bases left in between. DNA of the CDR3: TGTGCCAGCAGCTTGTCGGAGTATGGCTACACCTTC. It specifies CASSLSEYGYTF.

The chain has TRBV27 and TRBJ2-6; perhaps TRBD1 as D (6 bases). Germline CDR1 reads MNHEY; CDR2 reads SMNVEV (reference sequence). The CDR3 runs 15 residues. V was shortened by 3 bases and J by 0 bases, with 6 bases between the two germline ends. The CDR3 loop reads CASSLGHSGANVLTF. The DNA of the CDR3 is TGTGCCAGCAGTTTGGGACACTCTGGGGCCAACGTCCTGACTTTC.

This clone was seen a single time. CDR3 bases: TGTGCCAGCAGTCTTCTTCAGGGGGAAGTTAACTATGGCTACACCTTC. Translation: CASSLLQGEVNYGYTF. The chain uses TRBV28 and TRBJ1-2, with 7 bases matching TRBD1. After removal of 5 bases from V and 1 base from J, the junction contained 10 bases not matched to a gene. The CDR3 contains 16 residues. Germline V lookup: CDR1 MDHEN, CDR2 SYDVKM.

V is TRBV9 and J is TRBJ2-7; TRBD2 is a possible D gene (6 bases). CDR3 size: 14 residues. V lost 2 bases and J 0 bases, leaving 9 bases between the germline ends. Germline V gene data show CDR1 as SGDLS and CDR2 as YYNGEE. The CDR3 loop is CASSVAGPSYEQYF. CDR3 nucleotide sequence: TGTGCCAGCAGCGTGGCGGGGCCCTCCTACGAGCAGTACTTC.

The gene calls are TRBV9 and TRBJ1-3; possibly TRBD1 for D (6 bases). V lost 1 base and J lost 1, with 9 bases in between. The CDR3 is 15 residues long. Germline V CDR1 and CDR2: SGDLS, YYNGEE. The CDR3 DNA sequence: TGTGCCAGCAGCGTAACAGGGCCATCTGGAAACACCATATATTTT. Amino acids: CASSVTGPSGNTIYF.

V is TRBV7-3 and J is TRBJ2-3; tentative D call: TRBD1 (6 bases). CDR3 length: 16 amino acids. V lost 5 bases to trimming and J lost 0 bases, with 15 bases between them. The V gene's germline CDR1 is SGHTA and CDR2 FQGTGA. Here the CDR3 DNA reads TGTGCCAGCAGCCCGACCGGGACACATAGCACAGATACGCAGTATTTT. Amino acids: CASSPTGTHSTDTQYF.

The chain uses TRBV6-6 and TRBJ2-3, with D unclear. The V gene lost 7 bases and the J gene lost 3 bases, with 14 bases spanning the gap. The CDR3 runs to 14 residues. CDR1 is MNHNY and CDR2 is SVGAGI in the germline V gene (reference sequence). The CDR3 loop is CASNPVPITDTQYF. CDR3 DNA: TGTGCCAGCAATCCAGTACCAATTACAGATACGCAGTATTTT.